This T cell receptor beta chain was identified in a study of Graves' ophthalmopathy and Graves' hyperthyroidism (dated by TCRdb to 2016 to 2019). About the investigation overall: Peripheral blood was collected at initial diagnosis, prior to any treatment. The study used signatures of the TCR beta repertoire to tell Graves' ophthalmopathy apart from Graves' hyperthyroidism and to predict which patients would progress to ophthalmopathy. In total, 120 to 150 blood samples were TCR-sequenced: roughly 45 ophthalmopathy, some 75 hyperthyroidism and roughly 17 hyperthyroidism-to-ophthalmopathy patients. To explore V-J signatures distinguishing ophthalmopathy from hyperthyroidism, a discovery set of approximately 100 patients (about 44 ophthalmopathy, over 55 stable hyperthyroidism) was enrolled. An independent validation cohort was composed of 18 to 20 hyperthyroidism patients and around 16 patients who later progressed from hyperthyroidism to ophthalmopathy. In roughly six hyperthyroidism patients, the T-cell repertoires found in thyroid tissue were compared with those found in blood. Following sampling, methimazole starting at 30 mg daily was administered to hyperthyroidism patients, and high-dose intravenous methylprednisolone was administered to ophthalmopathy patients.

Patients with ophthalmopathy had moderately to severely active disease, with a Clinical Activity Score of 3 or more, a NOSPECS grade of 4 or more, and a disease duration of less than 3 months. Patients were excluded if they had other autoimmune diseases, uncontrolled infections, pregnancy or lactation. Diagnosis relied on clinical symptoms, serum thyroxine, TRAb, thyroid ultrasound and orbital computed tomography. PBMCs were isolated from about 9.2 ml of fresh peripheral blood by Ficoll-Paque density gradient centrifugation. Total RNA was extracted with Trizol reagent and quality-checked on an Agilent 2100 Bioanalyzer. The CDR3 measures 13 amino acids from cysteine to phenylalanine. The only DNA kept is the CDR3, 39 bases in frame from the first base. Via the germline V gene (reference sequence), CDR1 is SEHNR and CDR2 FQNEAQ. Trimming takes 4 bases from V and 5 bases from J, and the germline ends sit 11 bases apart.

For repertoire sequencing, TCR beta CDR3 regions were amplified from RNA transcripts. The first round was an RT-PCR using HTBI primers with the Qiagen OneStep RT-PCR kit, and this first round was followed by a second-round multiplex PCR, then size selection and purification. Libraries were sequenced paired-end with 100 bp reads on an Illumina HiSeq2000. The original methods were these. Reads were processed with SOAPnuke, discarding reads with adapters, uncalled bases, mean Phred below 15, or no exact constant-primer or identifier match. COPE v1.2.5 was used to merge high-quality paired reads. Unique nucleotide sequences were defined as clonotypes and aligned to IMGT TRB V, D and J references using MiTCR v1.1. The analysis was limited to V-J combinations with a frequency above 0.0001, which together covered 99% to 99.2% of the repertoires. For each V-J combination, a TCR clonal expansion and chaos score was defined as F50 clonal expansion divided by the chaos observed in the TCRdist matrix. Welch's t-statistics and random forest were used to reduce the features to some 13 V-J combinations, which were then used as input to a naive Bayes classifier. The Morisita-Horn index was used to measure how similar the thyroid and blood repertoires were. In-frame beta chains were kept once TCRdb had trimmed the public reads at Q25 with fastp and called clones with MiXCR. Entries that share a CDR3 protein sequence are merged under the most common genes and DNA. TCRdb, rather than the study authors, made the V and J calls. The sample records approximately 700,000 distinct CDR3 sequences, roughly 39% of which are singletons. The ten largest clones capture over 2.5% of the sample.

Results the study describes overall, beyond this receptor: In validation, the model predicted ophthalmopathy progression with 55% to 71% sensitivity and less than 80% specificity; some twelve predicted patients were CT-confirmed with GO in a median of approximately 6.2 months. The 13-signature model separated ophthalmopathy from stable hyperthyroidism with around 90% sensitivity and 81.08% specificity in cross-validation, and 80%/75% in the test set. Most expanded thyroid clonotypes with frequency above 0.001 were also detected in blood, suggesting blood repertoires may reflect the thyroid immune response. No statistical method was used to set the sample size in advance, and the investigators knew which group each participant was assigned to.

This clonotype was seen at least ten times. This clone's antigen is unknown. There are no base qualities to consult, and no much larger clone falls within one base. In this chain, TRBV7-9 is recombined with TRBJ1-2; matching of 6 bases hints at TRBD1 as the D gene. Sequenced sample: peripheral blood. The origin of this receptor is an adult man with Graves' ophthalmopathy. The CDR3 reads CASSSGDWYGYTF. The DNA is TGTGCCAGCAGCTCAGGGGATTGGTATGGCTACACCTTC. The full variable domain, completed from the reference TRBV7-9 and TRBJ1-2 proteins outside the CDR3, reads DTGVSQNPRHKITKRGQNVTFRCDPISEHNRLYWYRQTLGQGPEFLTYFQNEAQLEKSRLLSDRFSAERPKGSFSTLEIQRTEQGDSAMYLCASSSGDWYGYTFGSGTRLTVV.